Below are 14 T cell receptor beta chains sequenced from a single sample in a study of blood T cell repertoires in COVID-19. Repertoires were generated with immunoSEQ multiplex PCR, while TCRdb's copy carries only in-frame clones and drops some. The table lists some 250,000 clones, approximately 82% of them singletons. Sequences were obtained from PBMCs or T cells enriched from blood (not recorded which). The origin of the receptors is a man aged 40-50 years who had recovered from COVID-19.

This chain connects TRBV6-1 to TRBJ2-1; weak D call: TRBD2 (5 bases). The CDR3 is 15 amino acids. CDR1 is MNHNS, CDR2 SASEGT, per germline. V shed 2 bases and J shed 6 bases, with 14 bases lying between them. In DNA, the CDR3 is TGTGCCAGCAGTGAAAAGGGTAGCGCCCTCAATGAGCAGTTCTTC. This codes for CASSEKGSALNEQFF.

This sequence joins TRBV11-2 and TRBJ2-6; unclear D gene. Looked up from germline, CDR1 is SGHAT and CDR2 is FQNNGV. V dropped 3 bases and J dropped 0 bases, with 3 bases sitting between them. The CDR3 has 14 amino acids. CDR3 sequence (DNA): TGTGCCAGCAGCTTGAGCTCTGGGGCCAACGTCCTGACTTTC. It translates to CASSLSSGANVLTF. The variable domain in full, with the rest retrieved from reference TRBV11-2 and TRBJ2-6, is EAGVAQSPRYKIIEKRQSVAFWCNPISGHATLYWYQQILGQGPKLLIQFQNNGVVDDSQLPKDRFSAERLKGVDSTLKIQPAKLEDSAVYLCASSLSSGANVLTFGAGSRLTVL.

This clone was counted ten times or more. The J gene is TRBJ1-1, the V gene TRBV5-1, with no clear D. The CDR3 length is 12 residues. Germline V lookup: CDR1 SGHRS, CDR2 YFSETQ. V gave up 2 bases and J gave up 4 bases, with 6 bases separating them. In nucleotides, the CDR3 is TGCGCCAGCAGCTTCCGAGGCACTGAAGCTTTCTTT. As protein: CASSFRGTEAFF.

The chain uses TRBV6-5 and TRBJ2-1, with 11 bases aligning to TRBD1. Germline V lookup: CDR1 MNHEY, CDR2 SVGAGI. CDR3 size: 16 residues. J gave up 10 bases and V 2 bases, and 10 bases lay outside the gene matches. The CDR3 sequence: CASSYPVGTGGREQFF. The DNA for the CDR3 is TGTGCCAGCAGTTACCCAGTGGGGACAGGGGGTCGGGAGCAGTTCTTC.

The CDR3 here is CASSYRENTEAFF. Written as DNA, the CDR3 is TGTGCCAGCAGCTACCGGGAGAACACTGAAGCTTTCTTT. The chain links TRBV12-3 or TRBV12-4 to TRBJ1-1; no clear D gene. The CDR3 length is 13 residues. With 6 bases removed from V and 1 base from J, the gap between germline ends came to 9 bases.

This clone came up a few times. The V call is TRBV5-1, the J call TRBJ2-2; D may be TRBD1 (6 bases). The CDR3 length is 14 residues. Trimming cost V 1 base and J 4 bases, with 8 bases left between them. Germline CDR1 SGHRS, CDR2 YFSETQ. The chain's CDR3 is CASSLQGTTGELFF. The CDR3 region has the DNA TGCGCCAGCAGCTTGCAGGGGACCACCGGGGAGCTGTTTTTT. Complete variable domain (other parts from reference TRBV5-1 and TRBJ2-2): KAGVTQTPRYLIKTRGQQVTLSCSPISGHRSVSWYQQTPGQGLQFLFEYFSETQRNKGNFPGRFSGRQFSNSRSEMNVSTLELGDSALYLCASSLQGTTGELFFGEGSRLTVL.

A few counts support this clone. The sample carries other DNA sequences with the same CDR3. The J gene is TRBJ1-6, the V gene TRBV28; possibly TRBD1 for D (5 bases). V shed 5 bases and J shed 0 bases, with 11 bases lying between them. CDR1 is MDHEN, CDR2 SYDVKM, per germline. The CDR3 totals 16 residues. CDR3 region: CASSLGGSSYNSPLHF. CDR3 bases: TGTGCCAGCAGTCTCGGGGGGAGCTCCTATAATTCACCCCTCCACTTT.

The J gene is TRBJ2-2, the V gene TRBV7-2, with 7 positions matching TRBD1. In germline, CDR1 is SGHTA, CDR2 FQGNSA. The CDR3 loop spans 14 amino acids. The trim removed 3 bases at V and 8 bases at J, leaving 6 bases unmatched. The CDR3 region has the DNA TGTGCCAGCAGCTTTTACCCGGGACAGGGGGAGCTGTTTTTT. Translation: CASSFYPGQGELFF. Drawing the rest from reference TRBV7-2 and TRBJ2-2, the complete variable domain is GAGVSQSPSNKVTEKGKDVELRCDPISGHTALYWYRQSLGQGLEFLIYFQGNSAPDKSGLPSDRFSAERTGGSVSTLTIQRTQQEDSAVYLCASSFYPGQGELFFGEGSRLTVL.

The genes are TRBV12-1 and TRBJ1-1. TRBV12-1 is reported as a pseudogene. The CDR3 loop spans 14 amino acids. The CDR3 reads CASSPRGGRNEAFF. The DNA for the CDR3 is TGTGCCAGCAGCCCACGAGGCGGGCGGAATGAAGCTTTCTTT.

The V and J genes are TRBV3-1 (or the pseudogene TRBV3-2) and TRBJ1-1; D is undetermined. CDR1 is LGHDT, CDR2 YNNKEL, per germline (reference sequence). Between the trimmed V and J ends, which lost 4 bases and 5 bases, there was a span of 14 bases. The CDR3 runs 14 residues. This CDR3 is CASSPAGFKTEAFF. CDR3 DNA: TGTGCCAGCAGCCCTGCCGGGTTTAAAACTGAAGCTTTCTTT.

This chain joins TRBV6-6 and TRBJ2-7; possibly TRBD1 for D (5 bases). Trimming removed 6 bases at V and 6 bases at J, with 27 bases between. The CDR3 runs to 17 residues. Germline CDR1 reads MNHNY; CDR2 reads SVGAGI (reference sequence). CDR3 nucleotide sequence: TGTGCCAGCAGCCGACGGCCTTCAGGGTCCTTCTCGGCCGAGCAGTACTTC. It yields the protein CASSRRPSGSFSAEQYF.

This chain connects TRBV29-1 to TRBJ1-4, with 7 nucleotides matching TRBD1. The germline V gene has CDR1 SQVTM and CDR2 ANQGSEA. The CDR3 runs 12 residues. After removal of 8 bases from V and 7 bases from J, the junction contained 7 bases not matched to a gene. CDR3 sequence reads: CSIMTGTEKLFF. The CDR3 bases are TGCAGCATCATGACAGGGACTGAAAAACTGTTTTTT.

The V and J genes are TRBV6-6 and TRBJ1-2; D not certain. The CDR3 runs to 14 residues. Germline V gene lookup returns CDR1 MNHNY and CDR2 SVGAGI (reference sequence). The V end was cut by 0 bases, the J end by 9 bases, with 14 bases between. The DNA for the CDR3 is TGTGCCAGCAGTTACTCCTTACCGTCGGTGAGCTACACCTTC. Its translation: CASSYSLPSVSYTF.

The genes are TRBV19 and TRBJ1-1, with TRBD1 as a possible D gene (6 bases). Germline CDR1 LNHDA, CDR2 SQIVND (reference sequence). V lost 7 bases and J lost 5, with 14 bases in between. This CDR3 has 13 amino acids. The CDR3 loop reads CASMVQGGTEAFF. DNA for the CDR3: TGTGCCAGTATGGTACAGGGCGGTACTGAAGCTTTCTTT.